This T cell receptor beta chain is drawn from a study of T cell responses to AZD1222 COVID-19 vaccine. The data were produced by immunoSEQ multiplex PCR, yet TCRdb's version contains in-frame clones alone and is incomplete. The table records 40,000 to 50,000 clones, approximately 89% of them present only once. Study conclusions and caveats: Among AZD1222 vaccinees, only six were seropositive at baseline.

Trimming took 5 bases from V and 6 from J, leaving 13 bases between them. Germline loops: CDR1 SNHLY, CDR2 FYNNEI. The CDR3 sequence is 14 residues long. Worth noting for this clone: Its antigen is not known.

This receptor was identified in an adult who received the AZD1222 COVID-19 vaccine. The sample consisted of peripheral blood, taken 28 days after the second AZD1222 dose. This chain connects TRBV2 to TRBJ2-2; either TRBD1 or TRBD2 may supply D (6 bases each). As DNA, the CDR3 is TGTGCCAGCAGTACGAAGGGGGGAGCCGGGGAGCTGTTTTTT. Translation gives CASSTKGGAGELFF.